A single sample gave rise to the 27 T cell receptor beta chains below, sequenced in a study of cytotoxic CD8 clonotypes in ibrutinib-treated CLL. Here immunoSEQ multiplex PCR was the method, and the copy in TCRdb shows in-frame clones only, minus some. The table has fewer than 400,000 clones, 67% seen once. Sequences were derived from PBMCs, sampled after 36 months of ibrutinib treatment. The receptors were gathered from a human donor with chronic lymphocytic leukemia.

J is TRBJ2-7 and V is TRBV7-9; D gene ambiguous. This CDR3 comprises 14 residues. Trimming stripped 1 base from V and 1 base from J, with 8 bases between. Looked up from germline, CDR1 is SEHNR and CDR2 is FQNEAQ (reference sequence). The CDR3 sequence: CASSLGFRSYEQYF. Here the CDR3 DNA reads TGTGCCAGCAGCTTAGGGTTCAGGTCCTACGAGCAGTACTTC.

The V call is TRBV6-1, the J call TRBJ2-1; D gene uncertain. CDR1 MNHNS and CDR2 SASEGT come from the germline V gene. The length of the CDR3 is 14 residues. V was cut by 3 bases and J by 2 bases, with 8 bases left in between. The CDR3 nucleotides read TGTGCCAGCAGTGAGCAGGTAGCCTACAATGAGCAGTTCTTC. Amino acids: CASSEQVAYNEQFF.

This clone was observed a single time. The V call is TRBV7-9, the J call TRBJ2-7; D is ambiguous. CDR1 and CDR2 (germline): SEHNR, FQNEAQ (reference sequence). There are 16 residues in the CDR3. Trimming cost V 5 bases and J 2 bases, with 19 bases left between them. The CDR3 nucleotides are TGTGCCAGCAGCCTTCCCGGCCAAACCCCAACCTACGAGCAGTACTTC. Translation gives CASSLPGQTPTYEQYF.

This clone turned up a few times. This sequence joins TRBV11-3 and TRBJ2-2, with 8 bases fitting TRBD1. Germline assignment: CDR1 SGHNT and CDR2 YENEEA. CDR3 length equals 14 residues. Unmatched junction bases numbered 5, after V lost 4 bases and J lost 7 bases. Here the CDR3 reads CASSWQGAIGELFF. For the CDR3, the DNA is TGTGCCAGCAGCTGGCAGGGGGCTATCGGGGAGCTGTTTTTT.

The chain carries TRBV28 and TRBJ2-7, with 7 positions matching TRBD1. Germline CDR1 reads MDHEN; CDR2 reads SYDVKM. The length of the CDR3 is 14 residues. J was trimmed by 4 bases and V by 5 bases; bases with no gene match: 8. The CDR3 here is CASSQDRRPYEQYF. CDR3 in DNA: TGTGCCAGCAGTCAGGACAGGAGACCTTACGAGCAGTACTTC.

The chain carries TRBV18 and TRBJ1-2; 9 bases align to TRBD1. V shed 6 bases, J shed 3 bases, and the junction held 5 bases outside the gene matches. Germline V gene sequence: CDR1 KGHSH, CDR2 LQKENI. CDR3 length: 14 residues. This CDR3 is CASSPDRGYYGYTF. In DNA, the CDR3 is TGTGCCAGCTCTCCGGACAGGGGTTACTATGGCTACACCTTC. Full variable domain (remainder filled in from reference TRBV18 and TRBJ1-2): NAGVMQNPRHLVRRRGQEARLRCSPMKGHSHVYWYRQLPEEGLKFMVYLQKENIIDESGMPKERFSAEFPKEGPSILRIQQVVRGDSAAYFCASSPDRGYYGYTFGSGTRLTVV.

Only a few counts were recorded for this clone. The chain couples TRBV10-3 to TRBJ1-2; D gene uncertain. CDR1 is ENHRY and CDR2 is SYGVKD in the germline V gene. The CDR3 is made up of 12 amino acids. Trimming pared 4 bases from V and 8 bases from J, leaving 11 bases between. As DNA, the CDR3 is TGTGCCATCAGTGGTTCGGCGTGGGGCTACACCTTC. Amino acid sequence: CAISGSAWGYTF.

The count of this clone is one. CDR3 sequence reads: CATSRRDRGDTEAFF. CDR3 bases: TGTGCCACCAGCAGGCGGGACAGGGGGGACACTGAAGCTTTCTTT. This rearrangement joins TRBV15 to TRBJ1-1, with 11 bases lining up with TRBD1. The CDR3 runs 15 residues. Unmatched junction bases numbered 3, after V lost 3 bases and J lost 3 bases. The germline V gene encodes CDR1 LNHNV and CDR2 YYDKDF (reference sequence).

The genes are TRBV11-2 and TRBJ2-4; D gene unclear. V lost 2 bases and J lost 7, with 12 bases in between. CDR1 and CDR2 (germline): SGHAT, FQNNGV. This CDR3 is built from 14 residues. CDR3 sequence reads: CASSLRPAWNIQYF. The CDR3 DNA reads TGTGCCAGCAGCTTACGGCCCGCCTGGAACATTCAGTACTTC.

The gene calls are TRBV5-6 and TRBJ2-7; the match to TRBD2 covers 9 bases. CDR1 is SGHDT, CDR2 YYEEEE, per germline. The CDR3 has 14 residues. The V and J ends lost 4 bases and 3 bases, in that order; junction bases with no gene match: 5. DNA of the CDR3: TGTGCCAGCAGCGCGGGGGGGAGCATCTACGAGCAGTACTTC. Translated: CASSAGGSIYEQYF.

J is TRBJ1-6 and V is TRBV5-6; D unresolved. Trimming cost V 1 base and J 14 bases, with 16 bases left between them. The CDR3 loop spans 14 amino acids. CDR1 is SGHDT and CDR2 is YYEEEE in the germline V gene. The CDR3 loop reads CASSLQLSHSALHF. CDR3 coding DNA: TGTGCCAGCAGCTTGCAACTATCCCATTCGGCCCTCCACTTT.

The CDR3 protein is CASSVDPGGTSEQFF. The CDR3 nucleotides are TGTGCCAGCAGCGTAGATCCAGGGGGGACCTCGGAGCAGTTCTTC. V and J are TRBV9 and TRBJ2-1; a weak D match, TRBD1 (7 bases). Looked up from germline, CDR1 is SGDLS and CDR2 is YYNGEE. Trimming stripped 0 bases from V and 10 bases from J, with 17 bases between. The CDR3 sequence is 15 residues long.

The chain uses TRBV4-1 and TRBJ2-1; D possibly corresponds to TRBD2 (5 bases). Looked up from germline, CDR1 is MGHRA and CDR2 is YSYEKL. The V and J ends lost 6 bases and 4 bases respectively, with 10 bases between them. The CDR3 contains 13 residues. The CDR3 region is CASRQLGYNEQFF. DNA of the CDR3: TGCGCCAGCAGACAACTAGGTTACAATGAGCAGTTCTTC.

This chain's CDR3 is CASSQDKRDEQFF. The DNA for the CDR3 is TGCGCCAGCAGCCAAGATAAGAGGGATGAGCAGTTCTTC. The chain carries TRBV4-1 and TRBJ2-1; D might be TRBD2 (5 bases). CDR1 is MGHRA, CDR2 YSYEKL, per germline. This CDR3 contains 13 residues. Trimming left V 0 bases short and J 8 bases short, with 8 bases between.

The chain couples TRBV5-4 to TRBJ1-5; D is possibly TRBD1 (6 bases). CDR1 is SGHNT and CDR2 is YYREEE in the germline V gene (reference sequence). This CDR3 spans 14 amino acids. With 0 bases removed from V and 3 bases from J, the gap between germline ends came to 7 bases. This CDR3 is CASSLDRANQPQHF. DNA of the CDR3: TGTGCCAGCAGCTTGGACAGGGCCAATCAGCCCCAGCATTTT.

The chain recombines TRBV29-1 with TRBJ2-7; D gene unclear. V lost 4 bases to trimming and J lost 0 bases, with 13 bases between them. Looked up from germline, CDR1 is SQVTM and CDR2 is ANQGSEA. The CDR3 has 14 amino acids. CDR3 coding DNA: TGCAGCGTTGTGGGCGGCTTCCCCTCCTACGAGCAGTACTTC. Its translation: CSVVGGFPSYEQYF.

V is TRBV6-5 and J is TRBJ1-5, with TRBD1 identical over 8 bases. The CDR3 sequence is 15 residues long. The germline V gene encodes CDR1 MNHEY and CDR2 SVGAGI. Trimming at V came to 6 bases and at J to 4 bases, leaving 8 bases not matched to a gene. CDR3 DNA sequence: TGTGCCAGCAGAGGAGGGACAGGTAAAAATCAGCCCCAGCATTTT. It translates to CASRGGTGKNQPQHF.

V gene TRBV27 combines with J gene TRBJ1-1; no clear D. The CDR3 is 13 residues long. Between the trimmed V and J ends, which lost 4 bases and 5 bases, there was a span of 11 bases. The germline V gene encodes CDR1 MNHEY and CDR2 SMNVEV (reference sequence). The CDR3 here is CASSWALSTEAFF. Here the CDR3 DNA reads TGTGCCAGCAGTTGGGCCCTCAGTACTGAAGCTTTCTTT.

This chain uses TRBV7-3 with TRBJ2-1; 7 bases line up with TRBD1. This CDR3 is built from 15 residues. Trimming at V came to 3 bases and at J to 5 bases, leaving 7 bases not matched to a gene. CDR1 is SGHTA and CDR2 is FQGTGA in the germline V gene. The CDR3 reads CASSFTGTANNEQFF. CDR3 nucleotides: TGTGCCAGCAGCTTTACCGGGACAGCCAACAATGAGCAGTTCTTC.

The CDR3 loop reads CASSVVSYPTGELFF. CDR3 in DNA: TGTGCCAGCAGCGTAGTGTCCTATCCTACCGGGGAGCTGTTTTTT. The chain couples TRBV9 to TRBJ2-2, with no clear D. The CDR3 is 15 residues long. Germline lookup yields CDR1 SGDLS and CDR2 YYNGEE. Trimming cost V 0 bases and J 5 bases, with 11 bases left between them.

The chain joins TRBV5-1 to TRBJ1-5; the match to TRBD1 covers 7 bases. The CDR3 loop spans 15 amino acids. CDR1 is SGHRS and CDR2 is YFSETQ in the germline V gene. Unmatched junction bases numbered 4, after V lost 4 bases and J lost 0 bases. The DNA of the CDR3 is TGCGCCAGCAGCCCAGGGGGGTATAGCAATCAGCCCCAGCATTTT. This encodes CASSPGGYSNQPQHF.

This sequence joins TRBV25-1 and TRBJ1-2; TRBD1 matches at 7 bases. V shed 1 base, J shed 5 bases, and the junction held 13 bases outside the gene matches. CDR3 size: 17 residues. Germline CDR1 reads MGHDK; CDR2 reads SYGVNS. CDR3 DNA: TGTGCCAGCAGTGAATTCCCCTTAACTCAGGGGGGTTATGGCTACACCTTC. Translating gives CASSEFPLTQGGYGYTF.

In DNA form, the CDR3 reads TGCGCCAGCAGCCAAGATCTGGGGGGCCACGCCAAAAACATTCAGTACTTC. This codes for CASSQDLGGHAKNIQYF. This chain connects TRBV4-3 to TRBJ2-4; either TRBD1 or TRBD2 may supply D (6 bases each). V lost 0 bases and J 1 base, leaving 13 bases between the germline ends. CDR1 and CDR2 (germline): LGHNA, YSLEER. This CDR3 region has 17 residues.

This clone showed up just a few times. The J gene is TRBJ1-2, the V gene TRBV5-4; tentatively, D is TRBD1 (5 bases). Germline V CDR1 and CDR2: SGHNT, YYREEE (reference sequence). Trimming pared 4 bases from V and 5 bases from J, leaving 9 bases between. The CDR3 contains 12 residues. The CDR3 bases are TGTGCCAGCAGCCCGGGGCTTTATGGCTACACCTTC. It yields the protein CASSPGLYGYTF.

The CDR3 here is CASSGTSGGSYNEQFF. The CDR3 nucleotides read TGCGCCAGCAGCGGGACTAGCGGGGGATCCTACAATGAGCAGTTCTTC. The J gene is TRBJ2-1, the V gene TRBV5-1, with TRBD2 matching 14 bases. Germline lookup yields CDR1 SGHRS and CDR2 YFSETQ. Unmatched junction bases numbered 1, after V lost 4 bases and J lost 1 base. CDR3 length equals 16 residues. Together with reference TRBV5-1 and TRBJ2-1, the CDR3 gives the full variable domain: KAGVTQTPRYLIKTRGQQVTLSCSPISGHRSVSWYQQTPGQGLQFLFEYFSETQRNKGNFPGRFSGRQFSNSRSEMNVSTLELGDSALYLCASSGTSGGSYNEQFFGPGTRLTVL.

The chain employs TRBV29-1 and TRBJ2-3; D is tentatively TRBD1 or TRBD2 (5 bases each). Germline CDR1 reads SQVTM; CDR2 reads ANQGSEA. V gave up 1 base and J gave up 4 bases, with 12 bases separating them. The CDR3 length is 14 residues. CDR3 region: CSVEGGNEPDTQYF. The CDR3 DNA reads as TGCAGCGTTGAAGGGGGGAACGAACCAGATACGCAGTATTTT.

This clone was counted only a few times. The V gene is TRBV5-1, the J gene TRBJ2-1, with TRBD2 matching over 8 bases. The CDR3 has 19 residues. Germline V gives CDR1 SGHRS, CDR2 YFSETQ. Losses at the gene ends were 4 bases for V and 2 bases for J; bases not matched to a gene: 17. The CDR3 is CASSPGDIGLARAYNEQFF. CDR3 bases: TGCGCCAGCAGCCCCGGGGACATTGGACTAGCCCGTGCCTACAATGAGCAGTTCTTC. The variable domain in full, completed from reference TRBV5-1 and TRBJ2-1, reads KAGVTQTPRYLIKTRGQQVTLSCSPISGHRSVSWYQQTPGQGLQFLFEYFSETQRNKGNFPGRFSGRQFSNSRSEMNVSTLELGDSALYLCASSPGDIGLARAYNEQFFGPGTRLTVL.